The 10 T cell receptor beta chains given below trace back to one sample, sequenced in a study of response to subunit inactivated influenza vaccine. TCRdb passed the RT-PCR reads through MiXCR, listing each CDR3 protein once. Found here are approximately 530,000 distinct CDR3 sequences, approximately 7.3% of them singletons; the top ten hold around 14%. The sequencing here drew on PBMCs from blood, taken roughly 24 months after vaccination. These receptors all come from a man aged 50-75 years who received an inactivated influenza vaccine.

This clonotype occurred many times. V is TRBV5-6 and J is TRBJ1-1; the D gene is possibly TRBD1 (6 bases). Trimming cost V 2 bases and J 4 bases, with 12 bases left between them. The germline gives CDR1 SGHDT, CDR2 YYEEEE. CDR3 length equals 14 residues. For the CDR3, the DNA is TGTGCCAGCAGCTTACAGGGCGATCGCACTGAAGCTTTCTTT. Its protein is CASSLQGDRTEAFF.

CDR3 sequence reads: CATQGLAGEDYSYNEQFF. CDR3 in DNA: TGTGCCACCCAAGGACTAGCGGGGGAAGATTACTCCTACAATGAGCAGTTCTTC. V gene TRBV28 combines with J gene TRBJ2-1; 13 positions agree with TRBD2. Germline trimming cut 10 bases from V and 0 bases from J; bases unmatched to any gene: 12. The CDR3 runs 18 residues. Germline V gives CDR1 MDHEN, CDR2 SYDVKM.

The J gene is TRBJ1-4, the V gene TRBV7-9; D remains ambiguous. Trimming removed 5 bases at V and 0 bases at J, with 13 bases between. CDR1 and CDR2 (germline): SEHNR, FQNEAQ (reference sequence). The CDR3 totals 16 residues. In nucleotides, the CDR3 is TGTGCCAGCAGCCCCGAGGGCGGTTCAACTAATGAAAAACTGTTTTTT. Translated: CASSPEGGSTNEKLFF.

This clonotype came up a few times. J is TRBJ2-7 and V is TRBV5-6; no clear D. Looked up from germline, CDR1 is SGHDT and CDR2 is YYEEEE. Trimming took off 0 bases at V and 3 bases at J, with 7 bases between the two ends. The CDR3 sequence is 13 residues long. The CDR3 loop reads CASSLDGFYEQYF. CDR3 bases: TGTGCCAGCAGCTTGGATGGCTTCTACGAGCAGTACTTC.

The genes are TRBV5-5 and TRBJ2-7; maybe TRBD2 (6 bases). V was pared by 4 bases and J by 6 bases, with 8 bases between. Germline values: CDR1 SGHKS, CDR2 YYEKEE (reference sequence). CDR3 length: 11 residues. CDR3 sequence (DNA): TGTGCCAGCAGCGTTAGCGGCGAGCAGTACTTC. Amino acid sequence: CASSVSGEQYF.

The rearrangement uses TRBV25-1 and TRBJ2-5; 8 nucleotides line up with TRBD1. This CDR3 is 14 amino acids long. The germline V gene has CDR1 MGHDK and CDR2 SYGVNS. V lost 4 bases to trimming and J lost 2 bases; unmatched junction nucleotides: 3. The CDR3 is CASSGQGQQETQYF. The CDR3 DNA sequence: TGTGCCAGCAGTGGACAGGGGCAACAAGAGACCCAGTACTTC.

CDR3 amino acids: CSARGDGRAYNEQFF. CDR3 coding DNA: TGCAGTGCTAGAGGGGACGGGAGGGCCTACAATGAGCAGTTCTTC. The chain has TRBV20-1 and TRBJ2-1, with 8 bases identical to TRBD2. V shed 1 base, J shed 2 bases, and the junction held 4 bases outside the gene matches. Germline V lookup: CDR1 DFQATT, CDR2 SNEGSKA (reference sequence). CDR3 length: 15 residues.

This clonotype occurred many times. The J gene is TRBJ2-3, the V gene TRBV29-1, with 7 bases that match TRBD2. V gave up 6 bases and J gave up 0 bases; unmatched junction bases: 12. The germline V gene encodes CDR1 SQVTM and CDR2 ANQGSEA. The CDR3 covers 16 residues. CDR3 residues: CSVSSGVASSTDTQYF. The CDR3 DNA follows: TGCAGCGTCTCTAGCGGAGTTGCATCTAGCACAGATACGCAGTATTTT.

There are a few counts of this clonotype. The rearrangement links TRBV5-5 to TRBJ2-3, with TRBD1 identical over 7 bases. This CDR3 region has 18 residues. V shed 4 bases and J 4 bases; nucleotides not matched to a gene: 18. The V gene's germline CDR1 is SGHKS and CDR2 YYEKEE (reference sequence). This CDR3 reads CASSNRGRLVAGADTQYF. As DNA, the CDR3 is TGTGCCAGCAGCAACAGGGGTCGTCTGGTCGCTGGGGCAGATACGCAGTATTTT.

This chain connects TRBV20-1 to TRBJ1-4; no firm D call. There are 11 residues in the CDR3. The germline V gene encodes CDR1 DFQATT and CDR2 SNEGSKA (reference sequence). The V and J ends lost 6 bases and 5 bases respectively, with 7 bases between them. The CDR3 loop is CSAEHNEKLFF. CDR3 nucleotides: TGCAGTGCCGAACACAATGAAAAACTGTTTTTT.